Presented here are 9 T cell receptor beta chains from one specimen sequenced in a study of cytomegalovirus exposure and HLA in healthy donors. With 60 Vbeta and 13 Jbeta primers, the PCR was carried out. Generated by immunoSEQ multiplex PCR, the TCRdb table keeps only in-frame clones and is missing some. The sample shows roughly 120,000 clones, around 70% of them seen only once. The source material was PBMCs. These receptors all come from a woman aged 40 to 55 in good health and CMV-seropositive.

This clone was counted only a few times. The chain links TRBV11-2 to TRBJ2-1; 9 bases are shared with TRBD1. The V segment lost 5 bases and the J segment 6 bases; nucleotides outside the gene matches: 2. Per germline, CDR1 SGHAT and CDR2 FQNNGV. The CDR3 length is 13 residues. The CDR3 region is CASSMDRGNEQFF. In nucleotides, the CDR3 is TGTGCCAGCAGCATGGACAGGGGCAATGAGCAGTTCTTC.

The V and J genes are TRBV28 and TRBJ1-1, with 10 bases fitting TRBD1. This CDR3 is 17 amino acids long. Germline values: CDR1 MDHEN, CDR2 SYDVKM. The V gene end was trimmed by 5 bases and the J gene end by 2 bases; junction bases not matched to a gene: 11. The CDR3 sequence: CASSLRQGAGGNTEAFF. CDR3 nucleotides: TGTGCCAGCAGTCTCCGACAGGGGGCAGGTGGAAACACTGAAGCTTTCTTT.

The gene calls are TRBV2 and TRBJ2-5; D gene unclear. This CDR3 contains 14 residues. Trimming removed 2 bases at V and 0 bases at J, with 7 bases between. In germline, CDR1 is SNHLY, CDR2 FYNNEI. CDR3: CASSESEYQETQYF. The CDR3 DNA is TGTGCCAGCAGTGAATCGGAGTACCAAGAGACCCAGTACTTC.

In DNA form, the CDR3 reads TGTGCCATCAGTGTTCAACAGCCTGATAATTCACCCCTCCACTTT. Amino acid sequence: CAISVQQPDNSPLHF. This rearrangement joins TRBV10-3 to TRBJ1-6; D unclear. Looked up from germline, CDR1 is ENHRY and CDR2 is SYGVKD. Trimming cost V 4 bases and J 5 bases, with 12 bases left between them. The CDR3 has 15 amino acids.

The rearrangement joins TRBV4-1 to TRBJ1-3; D not certain. The germline V gene has CDR1 MGHRA and CDR2 YSYEKL. CDR3 length: 16 residues. V was shortened by 2 bases and J by 0 bases, with 11 bases between the two germline ends. Here the CDR3 DNA reads TGCGCCAGCAGCCAAAATCCTATCGACTCTGGAAACACCATATATTTT. Translating it yields CASSQNPIDSGNTIYF.

This sequence joins TRBV4-1 and TRBJ2-1, with TRBD2 identical over 14 bases. The V gene end was trimmed by 4 bases and the J gene end by 7 bases; junction bases not matched to a gene: 12. The CDR3 spans 18 residues. CDR1 is MGHRA, CDR2 YSYEKL, per germline. The DNA of the CDR3 is TGCGCCAGCAGCCTCGGGGGTCGGACTAGCGGGGGGAGTAATGAGCAGTTCTTC. It is translated as CASSLGGRTSGGSNEQFF.

This chain links TRBV5-1 with TRBJ1-1, with D unclear. The germline gives CDR1 SGHRS, CDR2 YFSETQ. The CDR3 contains 15 residues. V lost 0 bases and J lost 0, with 9 bases in between. The CDR3 loop is CASSLDLGMNTEAFF. The CDR3, as DNA: TGCGCCAGCAGCTTGGATCTTGGCATGAACACTGAAGCTTTCTTT. Using reference TRBV5-1 and TRBJ1-1 for the parts outside the CDR3, the full variable domain is KAGVTQTPRYLIKTRGQQVTLSCSPISGHRSVSWYQQTPGQGLQFLFEYFSETQRNKGNFPGRFSGRQFSNSRSEMNVSTLELGDSALYLCASSLDLGMNTEAFFGQGTRLTVV.

The chain joins TRBV14 to TRBJ1-6; D is perhaps TRBD1 (6 bases). The CDR3 length is 15 residues. Germline V gene data show CDR1 as SGHDN and CDR2 as FVKESK. V shed 1 base and J shed 7 bases, with 11 bases lying between them. The CDR3 bases are TGTGCCAGCAGCCAAGGCGCACAGGGAAATTCACCCCTCCACTTT. This translates into CASSQGAQGNSPLHF.

The V and J genes are TRBV4-2 and TRBJ1-4; D possibly corresponds to TRBD1 (6 bases). The CDR3 contains 15 residues. Looked up from germline, CDR1 is LGHNA and CDR2 is YNFKEQ. V shed 0 bases and J shed 3 bases, with 8 bases lying between them. The CDR3 loop reads CASSQDQGPNEKLFF. The CDR3, as DNA: TGTGCCAGCAGCCAAGATCAGGGGCCTAATGAAAAACTGTTTTTT.